These 2 T cell receptor beta chains came from one sample sequenced in a study of cytomegalovirus exposure and HLA in healthy donors. Sequenced by immunoSEQ multiplex PCR; TCRdb stores in-frame clones only, minus some. The sample lists some 330,000 clones, roughly 88% occurring once. Specimen: PBMCs. The receptors here all came from a woman aged 18-35 years in good health and CMV-seronegative.

The chain recombines TRBV9 with TRBJ2-1; 13 bases are a match to TRBD2. CDR3 size: 18 residues. Germline trimming cut 4 bases from V and 0 bases from J; bases unmatched to any gene: 7. Germline V CDR1 and CDR2: SGDLS, YYNGEE. The CDR3 reads CASSHGTSGTSSYNEQFF. The CDR3 DNA reads TGTGCCAGCAGCCACGGGACTAGCGGGACAAGCTCCTACAATGAGCAGTTCTTC.

The J gene is TRBJ1-4, the V gene TRBV28; the D is unclear. V was shortened by 6 bases and J by 0 bases, with 11 bases between the two germline ends. The CDR3 has 15 amino acids. CDR1 and CDR2 from the germline V gene are MDHEN and SYDVKM. The CDR3 protein is CASRRNGATNEKLFF. DNA of the CDR3: TGTGCCAGCAGACGCAACGGAGCAACTAATGAAAAACTGTTTTTT.